This entry is about one TCR beta chain. There is no known antigen for this receptor. Base-call qualities are not available, and no considerably larger clone is one nucleotide away. Library method: the immunoSEQ multiplex PCR assay. TCRdb stores this immuneACCESS table with in-frame sequences only. Part of the clones is absent; in the studies checked, under half of the shortfall reflects unresolved V genes, and no reason is known for the rest. The sample includes tens of thousands of clones, with around 94% observed a single time. Together, the top ten hold roughly 5.5% of the sample. This specimen comes from a study of T cell changes during pregnancy in multiple sclerosis (dated by TCRdb to 2018 to 2020). Study-level background: In women with multiple sclerosis, the researchers looked at how the T cell repertoire shifted as pregnancy progressed.

This TCR was sampled from a female donor with multiple sclerosis, enrolled in a pregnancy study. The input for sequencing was CD8+ T cells from peripheral blood mononuclear cells, taken before pregnancy.

The CDR3 is CASSPRGGANYNEQFF. The DNA is TGTGCCAGCAGCCCCCGCGGGGGGGCAAACTACAATGAGCAGTTCTTC. The rearrangement joined TRBV7-9 to TRBJ2-1; TRBD2 aligns with 9 central bases. V is pruned by 5 bases and J by 3 bases, leaving 8 bases of the junction without a gene match. The germline V gene (reference sequence) supplies CDR1 SEHNR and CDR2 FQNEAQ. The CDR3 contains 16 residues, cysteine and phenylalanine counted. CDR3 DNA only is kept here, 48 bases in frame from base 1. Supplemented by the reference TRBV7-9 and TRBJ2-1 proteins around the CDR3, the complete variable domain is DTGVSQNPRHKITKRGQNVTFRCDPISEHNRLYWYRQTLGQGPEFLTYFQNEAQLEKSRLLSDRFSAERPKGSFSTLEIQRTEQGDSAMYLCASSPRGGANYNEQFFGPGTRLTVL.